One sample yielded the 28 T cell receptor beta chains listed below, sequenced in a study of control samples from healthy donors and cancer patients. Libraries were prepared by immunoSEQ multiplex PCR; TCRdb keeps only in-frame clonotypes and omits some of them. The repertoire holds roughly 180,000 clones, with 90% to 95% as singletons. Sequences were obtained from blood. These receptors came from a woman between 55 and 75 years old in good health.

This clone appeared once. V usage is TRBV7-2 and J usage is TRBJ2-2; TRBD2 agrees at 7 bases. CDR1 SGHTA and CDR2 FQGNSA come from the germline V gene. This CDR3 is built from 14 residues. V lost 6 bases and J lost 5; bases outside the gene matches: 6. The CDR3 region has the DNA TGTGCCAGCAGGCAGGAGGGAGGGACCGGGGAGCTGTTTTTT. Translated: CASRQEGGTGELFF.

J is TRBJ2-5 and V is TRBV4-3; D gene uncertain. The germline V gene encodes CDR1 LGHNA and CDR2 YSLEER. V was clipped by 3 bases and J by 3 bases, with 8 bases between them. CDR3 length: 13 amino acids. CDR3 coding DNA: TGCGCCAGCAGCCAGGGGTGGAAAGAGACCCAGTACTTC. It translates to CASSQGWKETQYF.

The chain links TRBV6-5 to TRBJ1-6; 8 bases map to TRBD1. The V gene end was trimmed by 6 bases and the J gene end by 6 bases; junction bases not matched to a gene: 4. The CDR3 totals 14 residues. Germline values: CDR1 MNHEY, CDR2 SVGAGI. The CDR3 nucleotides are TGTGCCAGCAGCCCGGACAGGGCTAATTCACCCCTCCACTTT. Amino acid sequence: CASSPDRANSPLHF.

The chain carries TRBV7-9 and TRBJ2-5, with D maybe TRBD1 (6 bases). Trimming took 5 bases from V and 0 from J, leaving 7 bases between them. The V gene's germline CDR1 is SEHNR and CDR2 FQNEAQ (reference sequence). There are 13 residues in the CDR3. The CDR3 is CASSRDNQETQYF. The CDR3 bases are TGTGCCAGCAGCAGGGACAACCAAGAGACCCAGTACTTC.

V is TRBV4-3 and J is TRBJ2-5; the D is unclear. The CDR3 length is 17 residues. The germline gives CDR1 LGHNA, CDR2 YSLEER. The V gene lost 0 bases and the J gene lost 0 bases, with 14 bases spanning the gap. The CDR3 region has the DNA TGCGCCAGCAGCCAAGAATTTAGTCGCCTGAACCAAGAGACCCAGTACTTC. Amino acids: CASSQEFSRLNQETQYF.

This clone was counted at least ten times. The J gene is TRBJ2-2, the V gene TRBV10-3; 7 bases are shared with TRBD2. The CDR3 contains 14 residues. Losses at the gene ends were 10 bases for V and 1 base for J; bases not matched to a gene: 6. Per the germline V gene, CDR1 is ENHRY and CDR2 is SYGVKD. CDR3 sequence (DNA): TGTGCCACCATGGGGGGGGAGAACACCGGGGAGCTGTTTTTT. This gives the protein CATMGGENTGELFF.

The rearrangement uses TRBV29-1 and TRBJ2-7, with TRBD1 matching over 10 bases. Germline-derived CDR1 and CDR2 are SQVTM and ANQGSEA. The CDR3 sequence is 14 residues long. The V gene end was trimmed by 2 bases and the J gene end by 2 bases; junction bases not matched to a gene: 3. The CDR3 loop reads CSVEMGTGAYEQYF. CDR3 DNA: TGCAGCGTTGAAATGGGGACAGGGGCCTACGAGCAGTACTTC.

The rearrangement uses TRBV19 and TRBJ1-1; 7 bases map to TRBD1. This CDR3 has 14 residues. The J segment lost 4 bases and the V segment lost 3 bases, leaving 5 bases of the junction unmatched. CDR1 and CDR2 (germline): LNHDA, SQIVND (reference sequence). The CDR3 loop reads CASSIGGQATEAFF. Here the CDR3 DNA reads TGTGCCAGTAGTATCGGCGGACAGGCCACTGAAGCTTTCTTT.

The CDR3 spells CASSLADRGGYTF. The DNA of the CDR3 is TGTGCCAGCAGTTTAGCGGACAGGGGAGGCTACACCTTC. V and J are TRBV12-3 or TRBV12-4 and TRBJ1-2; 9 bases agree with TRBD1. With 0 bases clipped from V and 8 bases from J, the junction kept 1 base outside the gene matches. This CDR3 has 13 amino acids.

CDR3 loop: CAIRAGNANYGYTF. The CDR3 bases are TGTGCCATCAGGGCAGGGAATGCTAACTATGGCTACACCTTC. This sequence joins TRBV10-3 and TRBJ1-2; TRBD1 might be the D (5 bases). Deletions cut 6 bases from V and 0 bases from J, with 11 bases between. CDR3 length: 14 amino acids. Looked up from germline, CDR1 is ENHRY and CDR2 is SYGVKD.

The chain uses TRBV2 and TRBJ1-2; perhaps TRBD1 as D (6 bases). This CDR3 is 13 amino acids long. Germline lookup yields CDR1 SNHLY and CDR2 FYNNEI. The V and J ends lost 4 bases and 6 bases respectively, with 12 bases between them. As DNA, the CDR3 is TGTGCCAGCAGTGTCCGGGACATTAATGGCTACACCTTC. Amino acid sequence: CASSVRDINGYTF. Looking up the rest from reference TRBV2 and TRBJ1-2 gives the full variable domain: EPEVTQTPSHQVTQMGQEVILRCVPISNHLYFYWYRQILGQKVEFLVSFYNNEISEKSEIFDDQFSVERPDGSNFTLKIRSTKLEDSAMYFCASSVRDINGYTFGSGTRLTVV.

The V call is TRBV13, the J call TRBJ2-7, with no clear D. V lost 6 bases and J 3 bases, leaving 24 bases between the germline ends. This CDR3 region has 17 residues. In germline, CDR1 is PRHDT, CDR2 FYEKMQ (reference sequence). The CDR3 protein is CASSSPRSGLLSYEQYF. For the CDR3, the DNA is TGTGCCAGCAGTTCGCCTCGTTCAGGATTACTGAGCTACGAGCAGTACTTC.

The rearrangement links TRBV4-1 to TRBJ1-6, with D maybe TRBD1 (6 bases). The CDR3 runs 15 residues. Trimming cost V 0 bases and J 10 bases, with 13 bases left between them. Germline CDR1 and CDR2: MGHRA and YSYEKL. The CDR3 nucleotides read TGCGCCAGCAGCCAAGATACAGGGCCAGGGTCACCCCTCCACTTT. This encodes CASSQDTGPGSPLHF.

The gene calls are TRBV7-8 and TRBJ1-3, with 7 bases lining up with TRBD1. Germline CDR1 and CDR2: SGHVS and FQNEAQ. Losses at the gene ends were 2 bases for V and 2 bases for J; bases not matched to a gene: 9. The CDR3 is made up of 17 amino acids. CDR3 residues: CASSLLRGDRTGNTIYF. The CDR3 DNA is TGTGCCAGCAGCTTACTTCGGGGGGACAGAACTGGAAACACCATATATTTT.

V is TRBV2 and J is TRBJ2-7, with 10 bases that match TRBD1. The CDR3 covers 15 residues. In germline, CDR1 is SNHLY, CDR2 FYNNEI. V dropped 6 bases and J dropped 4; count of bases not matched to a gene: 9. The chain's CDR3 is CASSETGGFGYEQYF. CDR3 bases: TGTGCCAGCAGCGAGACAGGGGGCTTCGGGTACGAGCAGTACTTC.

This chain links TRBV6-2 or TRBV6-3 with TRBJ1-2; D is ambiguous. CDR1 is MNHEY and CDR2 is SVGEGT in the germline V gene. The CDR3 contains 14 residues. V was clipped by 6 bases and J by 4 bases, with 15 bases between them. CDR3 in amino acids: CASSTGRASYGYTF. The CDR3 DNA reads TGTGCCAGCAGCACCGGCCGAGCGAGCTATGGCTACACCTTC.

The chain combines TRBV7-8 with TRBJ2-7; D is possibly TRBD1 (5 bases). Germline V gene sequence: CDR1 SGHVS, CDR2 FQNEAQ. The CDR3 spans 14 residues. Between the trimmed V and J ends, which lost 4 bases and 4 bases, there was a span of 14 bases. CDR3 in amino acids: CASSSLLTGYEQYF. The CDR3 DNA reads TGTGCCAGCAGCTCCCTCCTAACAGGTTACGAGCAGTACTTC. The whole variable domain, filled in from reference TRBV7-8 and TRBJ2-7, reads GAGVSQSPRYKVAKRGQDVALRCDPISGHVSLFWYQQALGQGPEFLTYFQNEAQLDKSGLPSDRFFAERPEGSVSTLKIQRTQQEDSAVYLCASSSLLTGYEQYFGPGTRLTVT.

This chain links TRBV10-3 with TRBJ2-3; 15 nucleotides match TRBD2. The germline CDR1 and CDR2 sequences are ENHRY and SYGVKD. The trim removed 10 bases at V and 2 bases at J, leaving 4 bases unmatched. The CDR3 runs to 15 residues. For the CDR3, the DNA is TGTGCCACAGGACTAGCGGGGGGGGCCACAGATACGCAGTATTTT. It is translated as CATGLAGGATDTQYF.

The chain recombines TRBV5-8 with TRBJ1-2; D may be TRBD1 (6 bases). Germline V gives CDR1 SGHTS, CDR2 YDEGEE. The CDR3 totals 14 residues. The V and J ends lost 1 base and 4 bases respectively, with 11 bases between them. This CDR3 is CASSLQGYGYGYTF. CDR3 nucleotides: TGTGCCAGCAGCTTGCAGGGGTATGGCTATGGCTACACCTTC.

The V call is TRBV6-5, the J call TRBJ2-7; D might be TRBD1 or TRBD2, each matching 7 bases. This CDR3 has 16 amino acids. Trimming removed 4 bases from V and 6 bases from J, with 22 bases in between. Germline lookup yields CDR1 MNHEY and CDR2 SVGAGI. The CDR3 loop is CASSSEQNRGGGEQYF. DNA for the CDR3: TGTGCCAGCAGTTCCGAACAGAACAGGGGAGGGGGCGAGCAGTACTTC.

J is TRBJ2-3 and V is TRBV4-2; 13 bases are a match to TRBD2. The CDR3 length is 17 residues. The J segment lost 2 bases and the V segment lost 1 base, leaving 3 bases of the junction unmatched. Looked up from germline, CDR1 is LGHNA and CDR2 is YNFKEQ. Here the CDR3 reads CASSQALAGGLTDTQYF. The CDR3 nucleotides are TGTGCCAGCAGCCAAGCACTAGCGGGGGGGCTCACAGATACGCAGTATTTT.

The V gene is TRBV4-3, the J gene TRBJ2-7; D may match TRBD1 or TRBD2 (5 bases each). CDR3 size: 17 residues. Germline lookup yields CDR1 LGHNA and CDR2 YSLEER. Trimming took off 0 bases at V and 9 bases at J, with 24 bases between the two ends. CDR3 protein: CASSQEWVGGAPNGQYF. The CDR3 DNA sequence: TGCGCCAGCAGCCAAGAATGGGTTGGGGGAGCACCTAACGGGCAGTACTTC.

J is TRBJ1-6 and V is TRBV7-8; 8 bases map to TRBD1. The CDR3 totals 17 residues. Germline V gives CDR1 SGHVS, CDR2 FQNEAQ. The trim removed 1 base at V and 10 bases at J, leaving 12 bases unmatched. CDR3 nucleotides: TGTGCCAGCAGCTTAGTTACAGGGGGTGACATTATCTCACCCCTCCACTTT. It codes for CASSLVTGGDIISPLHF.

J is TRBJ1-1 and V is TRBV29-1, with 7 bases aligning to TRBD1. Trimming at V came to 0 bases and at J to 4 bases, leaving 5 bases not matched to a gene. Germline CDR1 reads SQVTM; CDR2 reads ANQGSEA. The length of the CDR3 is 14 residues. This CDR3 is CSVEDRQGGTEAFF. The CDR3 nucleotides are TGCAGCGTTGAAGACCGACAGGGAGGCACTGAAGCTTTCTTT.

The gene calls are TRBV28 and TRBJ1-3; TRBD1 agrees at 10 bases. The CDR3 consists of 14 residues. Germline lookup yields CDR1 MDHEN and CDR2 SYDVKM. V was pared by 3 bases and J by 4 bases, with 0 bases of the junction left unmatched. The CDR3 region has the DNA TGTGCCAGCAGTTTGACAGGGGGCGGAAACACCATATATTTT. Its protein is CASSLTGGGNTIYF.

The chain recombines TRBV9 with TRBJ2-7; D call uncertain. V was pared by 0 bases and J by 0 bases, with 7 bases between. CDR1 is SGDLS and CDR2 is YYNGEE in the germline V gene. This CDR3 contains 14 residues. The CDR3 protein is CASSVGSNSYEQYF. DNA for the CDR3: TGTGCCAGCAGCGTAGGTTCCAACTCCTACGAGCAGTACTTC.

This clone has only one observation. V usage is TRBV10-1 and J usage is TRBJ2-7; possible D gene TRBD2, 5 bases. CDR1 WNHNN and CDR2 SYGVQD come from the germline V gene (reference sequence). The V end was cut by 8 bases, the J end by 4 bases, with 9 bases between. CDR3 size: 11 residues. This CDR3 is CASGSGYEQYF. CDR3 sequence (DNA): TGCGCCAGCGGGAGCGGTTACGAGCAGTACTTC.

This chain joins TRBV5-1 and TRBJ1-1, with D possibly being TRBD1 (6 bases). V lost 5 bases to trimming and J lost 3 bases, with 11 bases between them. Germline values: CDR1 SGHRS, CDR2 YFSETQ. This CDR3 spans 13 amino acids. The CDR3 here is CASREGGDTEAFF. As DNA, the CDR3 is TGCGCCAGCAGGGAGGGGGGGGACACTGAAGCTTTCTTT.